This T cell receptor (beta chain) was documented in a study of shared clonotypes between healthy human individuals. This CDR3 comprises 13 residues. V lost 5 bases, J lost 3 bases, and 11 bases lay in between. The germline CDR1 and CDR2 sequences are SGHAT and FQNNGV. The run depth of the assay was deep. The repertoire was sequenced with immunoSEQ multiplex PCR; TCRdb's copy has only in-frame clones and lacks some. This sample has roughly 680,000 clones; roughly two thirds occur once, and the top ten carry roughly 1.8%. Every donor was a Caucasian adult from Nashville, Tennessee. Splitting the CD4+ cells yielded a CD45RA+ naive subset and a CD45RA-negative memory subset. This clone was picked up many times.

Sequencing was performed on memory CD4+ T cells sorted from blood. Subset in this sample: CD45RA-negative fraction. This rearrangement joins TRBV11-2 to TRBJ2-7; D perhaps matches TRBD2 (5 bases). The receptor was isolated from a woman aged 25 to 45 in good health. The CDR3, as DNA: TGTGCCAGCAGCCCGGGGAGCGACTACGAGCAGTACTTC. Translated: CASSPGSDYEQYF.